This T cell receptor (beta chain) was documented in a study of shared clonotypes between healthy human individuals. Some clones are missing from TCRdb's copy, which holds only in-frame ones; the method was immunoSEQ multiplex PCR. This sample has about 2 million clones, with about 95% found just once. CDR1 SQVTM and CDR2 ANQGSEA come from the germline V gene. The CDR3 runs 13 residues. The germline V and J ends were trimmed by 0 bases and 5 bases, with 10 bases remaining between them. Splitting of CD4+ cells produced CD45RA+ naive and CD45RA-negative memory subsets. The material sequenced was naive CD4+ T cells sorted from blood. Sample subset: CD45RA+ positively selected. The clonotype comes from a man in his late teens or twenties in good health. The chain employs TRBV29-1 and TRBJ2-5; no firm D call. Written as DNA, the CDR3 is TGCAGCGTTGAAGACGCGTTTCGGGAGACCCAGTACTTC. Translating gives CSVEDAFRETQYF.